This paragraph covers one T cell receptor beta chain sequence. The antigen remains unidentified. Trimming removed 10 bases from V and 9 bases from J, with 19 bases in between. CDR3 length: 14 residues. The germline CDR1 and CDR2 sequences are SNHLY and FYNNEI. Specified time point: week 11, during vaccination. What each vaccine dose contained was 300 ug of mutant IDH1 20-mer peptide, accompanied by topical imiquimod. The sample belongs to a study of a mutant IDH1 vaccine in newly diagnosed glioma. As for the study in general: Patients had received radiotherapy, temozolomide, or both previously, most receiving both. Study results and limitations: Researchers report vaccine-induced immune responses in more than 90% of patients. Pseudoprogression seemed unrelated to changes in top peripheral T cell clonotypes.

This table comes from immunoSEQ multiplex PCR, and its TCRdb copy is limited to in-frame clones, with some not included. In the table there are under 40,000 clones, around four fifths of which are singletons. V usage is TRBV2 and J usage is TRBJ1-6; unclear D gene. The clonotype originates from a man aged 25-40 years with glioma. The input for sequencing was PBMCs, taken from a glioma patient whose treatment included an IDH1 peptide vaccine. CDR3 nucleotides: TGTGCCACCTCCCCGTCGACAATTAGTTCACCCCTCCACTTT. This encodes CATSPSTISSPLHF. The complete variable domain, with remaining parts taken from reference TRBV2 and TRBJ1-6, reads EPEVTQTPSHQVTQMGQEVILRCVPISNHLYFYWYRQILGQKVEFLVSFYNNEISEKSEIFDDQFSVERPDGSNFTLKIRSTKLEDSAMYFCATSPSTISSPLHFGNGTRLTVT.